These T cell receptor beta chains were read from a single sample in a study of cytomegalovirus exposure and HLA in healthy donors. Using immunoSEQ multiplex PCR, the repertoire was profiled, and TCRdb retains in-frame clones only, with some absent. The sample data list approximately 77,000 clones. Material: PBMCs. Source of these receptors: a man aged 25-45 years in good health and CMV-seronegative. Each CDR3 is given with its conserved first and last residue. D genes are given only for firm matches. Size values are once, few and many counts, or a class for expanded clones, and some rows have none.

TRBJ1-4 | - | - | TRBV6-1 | CASMEGGQLFF | TGTGCCAGCATGGAGGGAGGGCAACTGTTTTTT
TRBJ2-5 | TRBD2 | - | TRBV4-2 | CASSQDLAGGPAETQYF | TGTGCCAGCAGCCAAGATTTGGCGGGGGGGCCGGCAGAGACCCAGTACTTC
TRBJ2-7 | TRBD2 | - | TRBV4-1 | CASSQGPGLAGYEQYF | TGCGCCAGCAGCCAAGGCCCGGGACTAGCGGGATACGAGCAGTACTTC
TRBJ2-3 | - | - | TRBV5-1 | CASSLEVEREADTQYF | TGCGCCAGCAGCTTGGAAGTGGAGAGAGAGGCAGATACGCAGTATTTT
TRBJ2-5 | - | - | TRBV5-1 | CASSLGAGQETQYF | TGCGCCAGCAGCTTGGGGGCGGGTCAAGAGACCCAGTACTTC
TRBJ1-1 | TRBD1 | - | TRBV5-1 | CASSPADRGRVAFF | TGCGCCAGCAGCCCCGCGGACAGGGGTAGGGTAGCTTTCTTT
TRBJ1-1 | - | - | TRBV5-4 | CASSLAGSMNTEAFF | TGTGCCAGCAGCTTGGCCGGTAGTATGAACACTGAAGCTTTCTTT
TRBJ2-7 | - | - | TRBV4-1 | CASSQDLSSAYEQYF | TGCGCCAGCAGCCAAGACTTGTCATCAGCCTACGAGCAGTACTTC
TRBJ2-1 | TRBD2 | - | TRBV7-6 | CASSPRAGGIRSEQFF | TGTGCCAGCAGCCCTAGGGCGGGAGGGATCAGGAGTGAGCAGTTCTTC
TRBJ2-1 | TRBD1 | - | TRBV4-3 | CASSQDPGQGAAEQFF | TGCGCCAGCAGCCAAGATCCCGGACAGGGTGCCGCTGAGCAGTTCTTC
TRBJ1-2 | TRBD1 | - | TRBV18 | CASSPWAAGQMGYGYTF | TGTGCCAGCTCACCCTGGGCCGCGGGACAGATGGGCTATGGCTACACCTTC
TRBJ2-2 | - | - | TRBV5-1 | CASSSNSYTGELFF | TGCGCCAGCAGTTCTAACTCTTACACCGGGGAGCTGTTTTTT
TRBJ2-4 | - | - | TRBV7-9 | CASSPALTLVKNIQYF | TGTGCCAGCAGCCCCGCCCTGACTCTGGTCAAAAACATTCAGTACTTC
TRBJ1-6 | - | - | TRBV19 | CASRGGNSPLHF | TGTGCCAGTAGAGGCGGGAATTCACCCCTCCACTTT
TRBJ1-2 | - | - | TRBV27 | CASSLGENYGYTF | TGTGCCAGCAGTTTAGGAGAAAACTATGGCTACACCTTC
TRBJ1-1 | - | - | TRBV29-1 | CSVELGLGNTEAFF | TGCAGCGTTGAACTGGGGCTGGGGAACACTGAAGCTTTCTTT
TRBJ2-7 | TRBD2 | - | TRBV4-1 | CASSQDGTRGREQYF | TGTGCCAGCAGCCAAGACGGGACTAGGGGTCGCGAGCAGTACTTC
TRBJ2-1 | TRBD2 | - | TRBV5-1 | CASSPTPGLAGGDEQFF | TGCGCCAGCAGCCCTACCCCGGGACTAGCGGGGGGAGATGAGCAGTTCTTC
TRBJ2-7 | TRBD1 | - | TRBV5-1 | CASGEAGGYEQYF | TGCGCCAGCGGAGAAGCAGGGGGCTACGAGCAGTACTTC
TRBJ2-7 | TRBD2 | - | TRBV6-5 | CASSSDAGVREQYF | TGTGCCAGCAGTTCCGACGCGGGGGTGAGGGAGCAGTACTTC
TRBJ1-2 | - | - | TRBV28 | CASSGTTGTRHYGYTF | TGTGCCAGCAGCGGCACCACAGGGACGCGGCACTATGGCTACACCTTC
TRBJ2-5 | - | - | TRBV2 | CASSYRMEETQYF | TGTGCCAGCAGTTACAGGATGGAAGAGACCCAGTACTTC
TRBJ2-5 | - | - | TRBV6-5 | CASSYLGRGETQYF | TGTGCCAGCAGTTATCTAGGTCGGGGGGAGACCCAGTACTTC
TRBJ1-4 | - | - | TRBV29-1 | CSAIQGDEKLFF | TGCAGCGCCATACAGGGTGACGAAAAACTGTTTTTT
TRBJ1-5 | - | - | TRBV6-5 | CASSLRGNQPQHF | TGTGCCAGCAGTCTGAGGGGCAATCAGCCCCAGCATTTT
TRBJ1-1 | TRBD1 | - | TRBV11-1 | CASSFRGRTEAFF | TGTGCCAGCAGCTTCAGGGGGAGAACTGAAGCTTTCTTT
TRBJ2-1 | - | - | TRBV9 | CASSARAREVEVEQFF | TGTGCCAGCAGCGCGAGGGCTAGAGAGGTCGAGGTTGAGCAGTTCTTC
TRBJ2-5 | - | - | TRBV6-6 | CASSWKGRRETQYF | TGTGCCAGCAGTTGGAAGGGGCGAAGGGAGACCCAGTACTTC
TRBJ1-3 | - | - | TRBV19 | CASSIGGQLAGNTIYF | TGTGCCAGTAGTATAGGCGGACAGCTTGCTGGAAACACCATATATTTT
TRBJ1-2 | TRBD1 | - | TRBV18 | CASSPPGQGTGYTF | TGTGCCAGCTCACCCCCGGGACAGGGTACTGGCTACACCTTC
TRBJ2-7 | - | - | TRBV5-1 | CASSSIAPPHEQYF | TGCGCCAGCAGCTCGATAGCCCCCCCCCACGAGCAGTACTTC
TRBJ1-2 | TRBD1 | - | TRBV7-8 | CASSLVSGDRGDGYTF | TGTGCCAGCAGCTTAGTCTCGGGGGACAGAGGGGATGGCTACACCTTC
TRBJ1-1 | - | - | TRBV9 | CASSVNMFMNTEAFF | TGTGCCAGCAGCGTTAACATGTTCATGAACACTGAAGCTTTCTTT
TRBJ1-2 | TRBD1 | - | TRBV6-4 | CASSRTGDDNYGYTF | TGTGCCAGCAGCCGCACAGGGGACGATAACTATGGCTACACCTTC
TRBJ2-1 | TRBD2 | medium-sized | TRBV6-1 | CASQSGTDYNEQFF | TGTGCCAGCCAGAGCGGGACTGACTACAATGAGCAGTTCTTC
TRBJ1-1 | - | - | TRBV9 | CASSASPYRVNTEAFF | TGTGCCAGCAGCGCCTCTCCATACAGGGTGAACACTGAAGCTTTCTTT
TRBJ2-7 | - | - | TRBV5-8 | CASSRLSHPSYEQYF | TGTGCCAGCAGCCGGTTATCCCACCCTTCCTACGAGCAGTACTTC
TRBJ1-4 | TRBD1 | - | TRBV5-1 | CASSSTGGVGEKLFF | TGCGCCAGCAGCTCGACAGGGGGAGTAGGAGAAAAACTGTTTTTT
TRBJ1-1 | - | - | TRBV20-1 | CSALKTAEAFF | TGCAGTGCTCTTAAAACAGCTGAAGCTTTCTTT
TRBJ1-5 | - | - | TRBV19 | CASSSVRGRVALGQPQHF | TGTGCCAGTAGTAGCGTCCGGGGGAGAGTTGCTCTTGGTCAGCCCCAGCATTTT
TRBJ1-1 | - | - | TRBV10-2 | CASSAGRTNTEAFF | TGCGCCAGCAGTGCAGGGAGGACGAACACTGAAGCTTTCTTT
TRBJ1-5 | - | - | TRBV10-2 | CASSALDGVRNQPQHF | TGCGCCAGCAGTGCCCTTGACGGGGTACGGAATCAGCCCCAGCATTTT
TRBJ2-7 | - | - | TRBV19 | CASSMLDWAVLNYEQYF | TGTGCCAGTAGTATGCTTGATTGGGCAGTCTTGAACTACGAGCAGTACTTC
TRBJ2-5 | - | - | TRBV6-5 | CASSPQGGEETQYF | TGTGCCAGCAGTCCCCAGGGTGGGGAAGAGACCCAGTACTTC
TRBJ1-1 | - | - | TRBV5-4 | CASSSPTEAENTEAFF | TGTGCCAGCAGCTCCCCGACGGAGGCAGAGAACACTGAAGCTTTCTTT
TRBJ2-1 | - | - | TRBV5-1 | CASRPGSPYNEQFF | TGCGCCAGCAGACCCGGGAGCCCCTACAATGAGCAGTTCTTC
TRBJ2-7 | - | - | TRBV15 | CATSRDWTPSGEQYF | TGTGCCACCAGCAGAGATTGGACCCCGTCGGGAGAGCAGTACTTC
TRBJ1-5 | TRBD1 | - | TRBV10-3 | CAISVGQGGGQPQHF | TGTGCCATCAGTGTCGGACAGGGCGGGGGACAGCCCCAGCATTTT
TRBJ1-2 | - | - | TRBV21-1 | CASSKVKTGGRGYTF | TGTGCCAGCAGCAAAGTAAAGACAGGGGGCCGTGGCTACACCTTC
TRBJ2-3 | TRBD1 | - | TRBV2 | CARGQVTDTQYF | TGTGCCAGGGGACAGGTCACAGATACGCAGTATTTT
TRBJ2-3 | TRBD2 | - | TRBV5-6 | CASLRQRGGYTDTQYF | TGTGCCAGTCTCCGGCAGCGGGGGGGCTACACAGATACGCAGTATTTT
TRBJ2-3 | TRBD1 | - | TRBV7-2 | CASSSDRVTVDTQYF | TGTGCCAGCAGCTCCGACAGGGTAACAGTAGATACGCAGTATTTT
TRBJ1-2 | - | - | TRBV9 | CASSSSLGTLYGYTF | TGTGCCAGCAGCTCGAGTCTCGGGACTCTCTATGGCTACACCTTC
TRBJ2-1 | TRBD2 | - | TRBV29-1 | CSVVSGGPNEQFF | TGCAGCGTTGTGTCGGGGGGGCCTAATGAGCAGTTCTTC